These 6 T cell receptor beta chains were all obtained from the same sample, sequenced in a study of blood T cell repertoires in COVID-19. Some clones are missing from TCRdb's copy, which holds only in-frame ones; the method was immunoSEQ multiplex PCR. This table holds about 100,000 clones, around 87% found once. The sequencing input was peripheral blood. These receptors came from a woman between 25 and 40 years old with acute or convalescent COVID-19.

The sample holds a few counts of this clone. The rearrangement joins TRBV13 to TRBJ1-2; TRBD1 matches 10 bases. This CDR3 region has 15 residues. V trimming: 7 bases; J trimming: 4 bases; junction bases outside the gene matches: 9. Per germline, CDR1 PRHDT and CDR2 FYEKMQ (reference sequence). This CDR3 reads CASNRDRGRGYGYTF. CDR3 in DNA: TGTGCCAGCAACAGGGACAGGGGTAGGGGCTATGGCTACACCTTC. The full variable domain, its missing parts supplied by reference TRBV13 and TRBJ1-2, is AAGVIQSPRHLIKEKRETATLKCYPIPRHDTVYWYQQGPGQDPQFLISFYEKMQSDKGSIPDRFSAQQFSDYHSELNMSSLELGDSALYFCASNRDRGRGYGYTFGSGTRLTVV.

The V and J genes are TRBV5-1 and TRBJ2-1; 9 bases are a match to TRBD2. The CDR3 has 15 amino acids. The trim removed 2 bases at V and 5 bases at J, leaving 5 bases unmatched. Germline V gene data show CDR1 as SGHRS and CDR2 as YFSETQ. The CDR3 DNA sequence: TGCGCCAGCAGCTTTATAGCGGGGGTTGACAATGAGCAGTTCTTC. Encoded protein: CASSFIAGVDNEQFF.

The gene calls are TRBV11-3 and TRBJ1-4, with D possibly being TRBD1 (5 bases). The ends were cut back, 5 bases at V and 8 bases at J, with 18 bases in the middle. Per germline, CDR1 SGHNT and CDR2 YENEEA. CDR3 length equals 15 residues. DNA for the CDR3: TGTGCCAGCAGCCCTAGACAGCTAACTCCAGAAAAACTGTTTTTT. Translating gives CASSPRQLTPEKLFF.

This sequence joins TRBV2 and TRBJ2-7; weak D call: TRBD2 (5 bases). The V end was cut by 7 bases, the J end by 6 bases, with 16 bases between. The CDR3 is made up of 13 amino acids. CDR1 is SNHLY, CDR2 FYNNEI, per germline. Here the CDR3 reads CASKWAPEGEQYF. CDR3 DNA: TGTGCCAGCAAGTGGGCCCCTGAGGGCGAGCAGTACTTC.

The chain uses TRBV5-1 and TRBJ2-1; the match to TRBD2 covers 14 bases. The germline gives CDR1 SGHRS, CDR2 YFSETQ. V lost 4 bases and J lost 6; bases outside the gene matches: 3. There are 15 residues in the CDR3. CDR3 nucleotides: TGCGCCAGCAGCACAGGGACTAGCGGGGGCAATGAGCAGTTCTTC. Translated: CASSTGTSGGNEQFF. Together with reference TRBV5-1 and TRBJ2-1, the CDR3 gives the full variable domain: KAGVTQTPRYLIKTRGQQVTLSCSPISGHRSVSWYQQTPGQGLQFLFEYFSETQRNKGNFPGRFSGRQFSNSRSEMNVSTLELGDSALYLCASSTGTSGGNEQFFGPGTRLTVL.

V gene TRBV11-2 combines with J gene TRBJ1-2, with TRBD1 matching over 7 bases. CDR1 and CDR2 (germline): SGHAT, FQNNGV. The CDR3 has 15 amino acids. Unmatched junction bases numbered 4, after V lost 1 base and J lost 2 bases. As DNA, the CDR3 is TGTGCCAGCAGCTTAGGACAGGGCGGGAACTATGGCTACACCTTC. As protein: CASSLGQGGNYGYTF.